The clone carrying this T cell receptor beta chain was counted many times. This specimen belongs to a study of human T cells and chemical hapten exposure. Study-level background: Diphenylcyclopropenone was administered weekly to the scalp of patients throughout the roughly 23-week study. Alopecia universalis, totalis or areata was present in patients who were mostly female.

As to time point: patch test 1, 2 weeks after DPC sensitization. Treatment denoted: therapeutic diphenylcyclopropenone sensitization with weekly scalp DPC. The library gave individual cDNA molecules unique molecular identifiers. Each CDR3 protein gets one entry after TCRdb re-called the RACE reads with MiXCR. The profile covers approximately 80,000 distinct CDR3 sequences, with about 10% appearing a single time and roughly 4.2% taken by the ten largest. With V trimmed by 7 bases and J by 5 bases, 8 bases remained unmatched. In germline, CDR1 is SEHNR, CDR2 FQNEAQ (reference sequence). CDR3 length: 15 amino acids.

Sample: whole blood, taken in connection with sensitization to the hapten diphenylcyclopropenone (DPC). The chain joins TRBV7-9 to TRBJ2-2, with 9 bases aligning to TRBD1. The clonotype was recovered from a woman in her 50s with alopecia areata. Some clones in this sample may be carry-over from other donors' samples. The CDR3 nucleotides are TGTGCCAGCAACACGGGACAGGGCGTAACCGGGGAGCTGTTTTTT. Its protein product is CASNTGQGVTGELFF.